This section outlines one TCR beta chain sequence together with its context. This clone was found once. Its target antigen remains unknown. Base-call qualities are not available, and no considerably larger clone is one nucleotide away. Receptors were amplified or captured by the immunoSEQ multiplex PCR assay. For most patients, genomic DNA was subjected to high-throughput TCR-beta CDR3 sequencing by Adaptive Biotechnologies. Processing in the source paper ran as follows. Adaptive's ImmunoSEQ software was the source of the TCR sequencing data for around 20 patients, while three other patients were processed with MiXCR and VDJtools. CDR3 nucleotide sequences shared by donor and recipient were removed because the origin of these sequences could not be assigned. To count as alloreactive, a clone needed at least 2-fold expansion over unstimulated cells and a minimum CFSE-low frequency of 0.002% (template counts) or 0.001% (read counts). A clone was considered mappable if detected in the sequenced pre-transplant spleen, lymph node, or MLR CFSE-low populations of the donor or recipient. Cumulative frequency of alloreactive clones was calculated as a percentage of all sequences weighted by copy number. Sourced from immuneACCESS, this table was stored by TCRdb with only in-frame sequences that have V and J called. A share of the clones is absent; for the studies checked, an unresolved V gene accounts for under half, and the remainder has no known explanation. Clone size and the V and J calls come from that table; the DNA yielded D and trimming. A total of tens of thousands of clones appear in this sample, around 90% of them only once. Around 7% of the sample lies in the top ten.

The record originates from a study of graft-versus-host responses after intestinal transplantation (dated by TCRdb to the early 2020s). Describing the broader study: The transplants that recipients got were multivisceral, liver-intestinal, or isolated intestinal. Anti-thymocyte globulin induction was given to all recipients, followed by maintenance tacrolimus and steroids for 3 to 4 years. After intestinal transplantation, graft-versus-host and host-versus-graft alloreactive T cell clones in the graft, circulation and bone marrow were tracked using bulk TCR-beta CDR3 sequencing. To identify alloreactive clones, pre-transplant mixed lymphocyte reaction products were sequenced and then compared with unstimulated pre-transplant donor and recipient T cells. Of the 20 to 30 intestinal transplant recipients enrolled in the cohort, one of whom was a retransplant, a few patients without pretransplant specimens were excluded. Donor T cell macrochimerism was defined as a peak of at least 4% donor T cells among recipient peripheral blood mononuclear cells. Instead of going to the commercial service, samples from three later patients were sequenced in-house on an Illumina MiSeq and processed with MiXCR. General conclusions and limits of the study: In the allografts of patients with donor T cell macrochimerism, GvH to HvG T cell clonal ratios were high. The relatively low number and heterogeneity of intestinal transplant patients limited the conclusions. Early after transplant, peak levels of circulating GvH clones were associated with declines in HvG clones. GvH clones were found in recipient bone marrow, and some of the GvH clones appeared earlier in ileal mucosa or blood, which is consistent with an intestinal mucosal origin.

Bone marrow was aspirated after transplant from the posterior iliac crest or another site chosen by the physician. CDR1 and CDR2 were assigned from the germline V gene as SGHTA and FQGNSA. There are 15 amino acids in the CDR3, from cysteine to phenylalanine inclusive. The DNA shown is the 45-base CDR3, in frame from base 1. The V end loses 2 bases and the J end loses 6 bases, and a stretch of 16 bases separates them. This specimen consisted of bone marrow, obtained 734 days after intestinal transplantation. The TCR was taken from a human patient who received an intestinal transplant, so some T cells may come from the graft donor. Recombination linked TRBV7-2 to TRBJ1-2, with no reliable assignment of the D segment. The CDR3 region: CASSLISASRHGYTF. The nucleotide sequence reads TGTGCCAGCAGCTTAATTAGCGCGTCTAGGCATGGCTACACCTTC.